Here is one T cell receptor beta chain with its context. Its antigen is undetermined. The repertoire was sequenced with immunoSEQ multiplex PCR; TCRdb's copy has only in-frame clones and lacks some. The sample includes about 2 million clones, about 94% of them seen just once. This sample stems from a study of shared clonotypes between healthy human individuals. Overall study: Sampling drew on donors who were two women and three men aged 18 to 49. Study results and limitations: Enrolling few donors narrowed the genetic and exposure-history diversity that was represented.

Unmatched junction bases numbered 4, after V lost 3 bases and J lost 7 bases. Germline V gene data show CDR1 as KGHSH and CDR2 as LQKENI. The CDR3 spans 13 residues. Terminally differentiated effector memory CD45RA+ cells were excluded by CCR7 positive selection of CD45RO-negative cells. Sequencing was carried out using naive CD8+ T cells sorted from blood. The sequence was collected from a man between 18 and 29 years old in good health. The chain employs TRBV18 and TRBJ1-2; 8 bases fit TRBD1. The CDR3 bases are TGTGCCAGCTCACCCGGACAGGGAGGTGGCTACACCTTC. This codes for CASSPGQGGGYTF. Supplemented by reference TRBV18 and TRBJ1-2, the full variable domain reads NAGVMQNPRHLVRRRGQEARLRCSPMKGHSHVYWYRQLPEEGLKFMVYLQKENIIDESGMPKERFSAEFPKEGPSILRIQQVVRGDSAAYFCASSPGQGGGYTFGSGTRLTVV.